Following are 15 T cell receptor beta chains from one sample sequenced in a study of cytomegalovirus exposure and HLA in healthy donors. The PCR employed 60 Vbeta primers together with 13 Jbeta primers. Produced via immunoSEQ multiplex PCR; TCRdb's table is partial and in-frame only. The table shows some 56,000 clones, with 80% occurring only once. The sample taken for sequencing was PBMCs. Every receptor here comes from a middle-aged woman in good health and CMV-seronegative.

The chain couples TRBV6-5 to TRBJ2-3; D not certain. Trimming took off 8 bases at V and 6 bases at J, with 12 bases between the two ends. Germline V gives CDR1 MNHEY, CDR2 SVGAGI. This CDR3 spans 12 amino acids. This chain's CDR3 is CASSRSVDTQYF. In nucleotides, the CDR3 is TGTGCCAGCTCCCGTTCAGTGGATACGCAGTATTTT.

Details on this clone: The junction departs from germline at one end; a sequencing error may be responsible. This rearrangement joins TRBV7-9 to TRBJ1-5; no firm D call. Germline V gene sequence: CDR1 SEHNR, CDR2 FQNEAQ (reference sequence). The CDR3 sequence is 13 residues long. The CDR3 here is CSSSSEFNQPQHF. The CDR3 DNA reads TGTTCCAGCAGCTCGGAGTTCAATCAGCCCCAGCATTTT.

The chain couples TRBV5-1 to TRBJ2-3, with D possibly matching TRBD1 (6 bases). Germline V CDR1 and CDR2: SGHRS, YFSETQ. Trimming took off 3 bases at V and 0 bases at J, with 8 bases between the two ends. This CDR3 spans 14 amino acids. The CDR3 sequence: CASSSDSSTDTQYF. The CDR3 DNA sequence: TGCGCCAGCAGCTCGGACAGTAGCACAGATACGCAGTATTTT.

The chain uses TRBV10-3 and TRBJ1-5; D gene uncertain. Germline CDR1 and CDR2: ENHRY and SYGVKD. The CDR3 runs 15 residues. Trimming took off 0 bases at V and 3 bases at J, with 9 bases between the two ends. In DNA, the CDR3 is TGTGCCATCAGTGAGTCGAGTGACTACAATCAGCCCCAGCATTTT. The encoded protein is CAISESSDYNQPQHF.

This rearrangement joins TRBV28 to TRBJ1-1; possibly TRBD1 for D (6 bases). This CDR3 is built from 14 residues. Germline CDR1 reads MDHEN; CDR2 reads SYDVKM. V was cut by 4 bases and J by 1 base, with 10 bases left in between. CDR3 bases: TGTGCCAGCAGTTCCTGGACAGAGAACACTGAAGCTTTCTTT. This encodes CASSSWTENTEAFF. Complete variable domain (other parts from reference TRBV28 and TRBJ1-1): DVKVTQSSRYLVKRTGEKVFLECVQDMDHENMFWYRQDPGLGLRLIYFSYDVKMKEKGDIPEGYSVSREKKERFSLILESASTNQTSMYLCASSSWTENTEAFFGQGTRLTVV.

This chain uses TRBV5-6 with TRBJ2-7; TRBD2 matches at 8 bases. The germline V gene encodes CDR1 SGHDT and CDR2 YYEEEE. CDR3 length: 15 amino acids. The V and J ends lost 2 bases and 5 bases, in that order; junction bases with no gene match: 9. CDR3 residues: CASSLFPGTRDEQYF. In DNA form, the CDR3 reads TGTGCCAGCAGCTTATTCCCCGGGACTAGAGACGAGCAGTACTTC.

The chain joins TRBV10-3 to TRBJ2-3; D gene uncertain. This CDR3 has 14 amino acids. CDR1 and CDR2 (germline): ENHRY, SYGVKD. CDR3 DNA sequence: TGTGCAATTCATGACGGCAACGGGTTAGATACGCAGTATTTT. Translated: CAIHDGNGLDTQYF.

The chain has TRBV7-3 and TRBJ2-1; 9 bases are shared with TRBD1. Germline trimming cut 5 bases from V and 0 bases from J; bases unmatched to any gene: 14. CDR1 and CDR2 (germline): SGHTA, FQGTGA. This CDR3 has 19 amino acids. The CDR3 DNA reads as TGTGCCAGCAGCCCGGGGACAGGGCCCTGGGATAACTCCTACAATGAGCAGTTCTTC. Protein product: CASSPGTGPWDNSYNEQFF.

The V call is TRBV5-1, the J call TRBJ2-5; weak D call: TRBD1 (7 bases). The CDR3 runs to 17 residues. Germline V gene lookup returns CDR1 SGHRS and CDR2 YFSETQ. The V end lost 1 base, the J end lost 1 base, and 17 bases lay between the germline ends. CDR3 region: CASSLSLAGGPQETQYF. CDR3 bases: TGCGCCAGCAGCTTGAGCTTAGCAGGGGGGCCCCAAGAGACCCAGTACTTC.

This clone was seen just once. This sequence joins TRBV9 and TRBJ2-2, with a tentative D call TRBD2 (5 bases). V was shortened by 3 bases and J by 4 bases, with 10 bases between the two germline ends. Germline V lookup: CDR1 SGDLS, CDR2 YYNGEE. CDR3 length: 14 residues. CDR3 region: CASSGRRSTGELFF. The CDR3 DNA is TGTGCCAGCAGCGGGCGGAGGAGCACCGGGGAGCTGTTTTTT.

This chain links TRBV5-1 with TRBJ2-7; 9 nucleotides align to TRBD1. CDR3 length equals 15 residues. After removal of 0 bases from V and 1 base from J, the junction contained 2 bases not matched to a gene. CDR1 and CDR2 (germline): SGHRS, YFSETQ. The CDR3 DNA follows: TGCGCCAGCAGCTTGGATGGACAGGGGTCCTACGAGCAGTACTTC. Translation gives CASSLDGQGSYEQYF.

The rearrangement links TRBV28 to TRBJ1-1; tentatively, D is TRBD1 (6 bases). The ends were cut back, 3 bases at V and 7 bases at J, with 15 bases in the middle. This CDR3 has 14 amino acids. Germline V gene data show CDR1 as MDHEN and CDR2 as SYDVKM. The CDR3 nucleotides are TGTGCCAGCAGTTTCCCGACAGGCACCCTTGAAGCTTTCTTT. Its protein is CASSFPTGTLEAFF.

The chain recombines TRBV30 with TRBJ2-1, with 7 bases fitting TRBD2. The CDR3 extends over 14 amino acids. Per the germline V gene, CDR1 is GTSNPN and CDR2 is SVGIG (reference sequence). V trimming: 4 bases; J trimming: 3 bases; junction bases outside the gene matches: 6. The CDR3 coding sequence is TGTGCCTGGACTGCGGGGGTGGGCTACAATGAGCAGTTCTTC. The encoded protein is CAWTAGVGYNEQFF. The variable domain in full, with the rest retrieved from reference TRBV30 and TRBJ2-1, is SQTIHQWPATLVQPVGSPLSLECTVEGTSNPNLYWYRQAAGRGLQLLFYSVGIGQISSEVPQNLSASRPQDRQFILSSKKLLLSDSGFYLCAWTAGVGYNEQFFGPGTRLTVL.

The J gene is TRBJ1-1, the V gene TRBV6-5, with D possibly TRBD1 on 5 matching bases. This CDR3 has 15 amino acids. Trimming pared 2 bases from V and 6 bases from J, leaving 16 bases between. Germline CDR1 and CDR2: MNHEY and SVGAGI. The CDR3 DNA reads as TGTGCCAGCAGTTACGTTAAGGTGGTAGGGGCTGAAGCTTTCTTT. This gives the protein CASSYVKVVGAEAFF.

The chain combines TRBV5-6 with TRBJ2-7; tentative D call: TRBD2 (6 bases). This CDR3 spans 12 amino acids. Germline lookup yields CDR1 SGHDT and CDR2 YYEEEE. The V end was cut by 4 bases, the J end by 12 bases, with 17 bases between. This CDR3 reads CASSRSGVGRYF. The CDR3 DNA follows: TGTGCCAGCAGCCGCTCGGGGGTGGGCCGGTACTTC. Full variable domain (remainder filled in from reference TRBV5-6 and TRBJ2-7): DAGVTQSPTHLIKTRGQQVTLRCSPKSGHDTVSWYQQALGQGPQFIFQYYEEEERQRGNFPDRFSGHQFPNYSSELNVNALLLGDSALYLCASSRSGVGRYFGPGTRLTVT.